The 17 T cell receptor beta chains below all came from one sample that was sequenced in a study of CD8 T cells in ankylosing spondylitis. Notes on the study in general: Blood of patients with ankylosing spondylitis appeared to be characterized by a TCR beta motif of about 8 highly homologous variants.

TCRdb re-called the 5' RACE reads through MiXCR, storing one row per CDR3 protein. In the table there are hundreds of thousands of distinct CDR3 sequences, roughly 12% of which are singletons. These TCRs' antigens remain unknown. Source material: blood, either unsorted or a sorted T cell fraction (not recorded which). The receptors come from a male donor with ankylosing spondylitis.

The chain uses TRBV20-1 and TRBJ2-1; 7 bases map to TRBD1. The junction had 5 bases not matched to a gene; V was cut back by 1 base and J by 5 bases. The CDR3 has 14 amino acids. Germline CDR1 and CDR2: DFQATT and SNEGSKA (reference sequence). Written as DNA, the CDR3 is TGCAGTGCTAGAGCACTGACAGGGAACAATGAGCAGTTCTTC. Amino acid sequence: CSARALTGNNEQFF.

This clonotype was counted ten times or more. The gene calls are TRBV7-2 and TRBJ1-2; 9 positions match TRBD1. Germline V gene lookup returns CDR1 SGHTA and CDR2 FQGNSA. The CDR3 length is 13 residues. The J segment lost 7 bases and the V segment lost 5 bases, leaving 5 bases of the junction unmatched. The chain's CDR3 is CASSTGQGRGYTF. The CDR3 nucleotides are TGTGCCAGCAGCACGGGACAGGGTCGTGGCTACACCTTC.

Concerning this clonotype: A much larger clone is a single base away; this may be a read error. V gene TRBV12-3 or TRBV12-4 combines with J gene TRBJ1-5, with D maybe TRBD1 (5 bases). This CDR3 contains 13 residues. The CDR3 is CASNQGYNQHQHF. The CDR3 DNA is TGTGCCAGCAATCAGGGTTACAATCAGCACCAGCATTTT.

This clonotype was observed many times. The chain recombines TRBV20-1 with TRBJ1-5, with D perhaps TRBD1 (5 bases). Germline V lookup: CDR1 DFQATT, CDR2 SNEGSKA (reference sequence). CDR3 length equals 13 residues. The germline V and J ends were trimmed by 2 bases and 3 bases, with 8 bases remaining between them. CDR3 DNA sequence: TGCAGTGCTAGACGACAGTACAATCAGCCCCAGCATTTT. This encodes CSARRQYNQPQHF.

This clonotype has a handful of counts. In nucleotides, the CDR3 is TGTGCCAGCAGTGCGGGAGGTTGGGAGACCCAGTACTTC. Translated, it gives CASSAGGWETQYF. The V and J genes are TRBV5-5 and TRBJ2-5; 8 bases align to TRBD2. This CDR3 comprises 13 residues. V was clipped by 5 bases and J by 5 bases; unmatched bases: 5. Germline CDR1 reads SGHKS; CDR2 reads YYEKEE (reference sequence). The variable domain in full, with the rest retrieved from reference TRBV5-5 and TRBJ2-5, is DAGVTQSPTHLIKTRGQQVTLRCSPISGHKSVSWYQQVLGQGPQFIFQYYEKEERGRGNFPDRFSARQFPNYSSELNVNALLLGDSALYLCASSAGGWETQYFGPGTRLLVL.

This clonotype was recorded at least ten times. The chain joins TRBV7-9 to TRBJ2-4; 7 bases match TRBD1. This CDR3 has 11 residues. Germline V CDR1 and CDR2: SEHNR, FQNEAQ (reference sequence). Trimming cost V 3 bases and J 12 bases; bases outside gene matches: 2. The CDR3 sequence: CASSFGTAQYF. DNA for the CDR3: TGTGCCAGCAGCTTTGGGACAGCTCAGTACTTC.

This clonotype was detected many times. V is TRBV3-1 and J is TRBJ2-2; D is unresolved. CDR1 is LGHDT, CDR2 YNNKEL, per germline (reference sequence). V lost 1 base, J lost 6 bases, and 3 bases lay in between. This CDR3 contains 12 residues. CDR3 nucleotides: TGTGCCAGCAGCCAAGTATCCGGGGAGCTGTTTTTT. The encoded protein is CASSQVSGELFF.

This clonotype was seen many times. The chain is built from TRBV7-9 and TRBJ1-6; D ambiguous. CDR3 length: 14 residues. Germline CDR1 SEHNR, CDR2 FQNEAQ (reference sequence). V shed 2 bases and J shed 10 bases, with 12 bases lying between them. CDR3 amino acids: CASSLNKEWSPLHF. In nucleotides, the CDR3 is TGTGCCAGCAGCTTAAATAAGGAATGGTCACCCCTCCACTTT.

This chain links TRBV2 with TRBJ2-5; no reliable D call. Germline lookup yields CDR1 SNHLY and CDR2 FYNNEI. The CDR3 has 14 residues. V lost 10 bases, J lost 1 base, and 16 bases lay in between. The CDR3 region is CAMRPDEIQETQYF. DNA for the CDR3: TGTGCCATGAGGCCCGATGAGATCCAAGAGACCCAGTACTTC.

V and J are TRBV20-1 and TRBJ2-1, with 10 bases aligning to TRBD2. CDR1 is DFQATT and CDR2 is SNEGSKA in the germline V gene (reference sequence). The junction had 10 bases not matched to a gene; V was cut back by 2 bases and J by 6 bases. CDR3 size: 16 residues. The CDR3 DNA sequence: TGCAGTGCTAGACCGCTAGCGGGAGCAAGAAGCAATGAGCAGTTCTTC. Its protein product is CSARPLAGARSNEQFF.

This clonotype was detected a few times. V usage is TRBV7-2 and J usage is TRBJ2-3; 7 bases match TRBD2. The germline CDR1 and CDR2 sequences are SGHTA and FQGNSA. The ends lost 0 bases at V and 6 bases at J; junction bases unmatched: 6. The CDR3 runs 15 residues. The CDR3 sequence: CASSLAGGGMDTQYF. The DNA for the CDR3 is TGTGCCAGCAGCTTAGCCGGGGGAGGGATGGATACGCAGTATTTT.

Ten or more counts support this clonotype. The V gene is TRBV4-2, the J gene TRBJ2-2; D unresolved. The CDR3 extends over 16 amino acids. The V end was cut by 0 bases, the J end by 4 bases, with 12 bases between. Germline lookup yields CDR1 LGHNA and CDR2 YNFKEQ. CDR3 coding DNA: TGTGCCAGCAGCCAAGAAGCTGGGATGGCCACCGGGGAGCTGTTTTTT. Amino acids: CASSQEAGMATGELFF.

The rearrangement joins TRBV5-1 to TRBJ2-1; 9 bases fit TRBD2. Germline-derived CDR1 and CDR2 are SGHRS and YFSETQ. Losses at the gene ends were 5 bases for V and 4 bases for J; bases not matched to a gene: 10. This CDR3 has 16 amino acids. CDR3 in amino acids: CASSRSSGAIYNEQFF. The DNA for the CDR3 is TGCGCCAGCAGTCGGTCTAGCGGGGCCATATACAATGAGCAGTTCTTC.

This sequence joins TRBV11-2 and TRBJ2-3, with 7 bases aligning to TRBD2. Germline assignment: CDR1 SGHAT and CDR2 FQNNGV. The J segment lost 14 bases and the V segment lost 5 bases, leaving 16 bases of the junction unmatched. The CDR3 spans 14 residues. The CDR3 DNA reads TGTGCCAGCAGCCCAGCGGGGACCGTCGTTACAGGGTATTTT. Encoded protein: CASSPAGTVVTGYF.

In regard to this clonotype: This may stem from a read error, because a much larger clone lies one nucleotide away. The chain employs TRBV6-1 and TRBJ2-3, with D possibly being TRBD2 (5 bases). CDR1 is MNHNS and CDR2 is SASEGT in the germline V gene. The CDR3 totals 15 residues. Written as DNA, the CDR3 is TGTGTCAGCACCCAGTTCATCGGGGGCACAGATACGCAGTATTTT. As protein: CVSTQFIGGTDTQYF.

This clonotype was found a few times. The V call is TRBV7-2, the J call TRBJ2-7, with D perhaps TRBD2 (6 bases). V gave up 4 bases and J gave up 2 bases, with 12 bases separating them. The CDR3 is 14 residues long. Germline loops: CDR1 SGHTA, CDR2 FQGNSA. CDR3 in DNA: TGTGCCAGCAGCTCGGGACTCTCAACCTACGAGCAGTACTTC. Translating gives CASSSGLSTYEQYF.

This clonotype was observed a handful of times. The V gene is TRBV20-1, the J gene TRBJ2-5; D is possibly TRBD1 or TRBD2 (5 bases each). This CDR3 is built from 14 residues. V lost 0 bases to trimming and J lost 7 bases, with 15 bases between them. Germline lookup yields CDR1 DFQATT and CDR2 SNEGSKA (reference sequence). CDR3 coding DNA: TGCAGTGCTAGAGATCAGGGACCCCTGGGGACCCAGTACTTC. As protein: CSARDQGPLGTQYF.